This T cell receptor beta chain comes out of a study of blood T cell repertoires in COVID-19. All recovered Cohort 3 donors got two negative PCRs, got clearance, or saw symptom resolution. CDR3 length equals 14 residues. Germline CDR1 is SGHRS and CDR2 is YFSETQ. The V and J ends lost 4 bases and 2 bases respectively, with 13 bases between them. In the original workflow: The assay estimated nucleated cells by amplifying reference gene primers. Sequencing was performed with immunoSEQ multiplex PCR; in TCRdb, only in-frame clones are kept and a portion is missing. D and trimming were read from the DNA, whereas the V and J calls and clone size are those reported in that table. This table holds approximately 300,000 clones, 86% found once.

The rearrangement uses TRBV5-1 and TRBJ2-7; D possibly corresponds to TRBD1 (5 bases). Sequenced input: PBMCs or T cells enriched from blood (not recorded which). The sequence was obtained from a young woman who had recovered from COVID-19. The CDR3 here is CASSRTRGAYEQYF. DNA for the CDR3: TGCGCCAGCAGCCGAACAAGGGGCGCCTACGAGCAGTACTTC.